This TCR beta chain stems from a study of T cells expressing NK-cell markers. Study in general: TCR beta repertoires came from sorted CD3+CD56+NKG2C+, CD3+CD56+NKG2C- and CD3+CD56-NKG2C+ T cells. Seven sequenced donors out of eight were HCMV-seropositive, one seronegative. Study findings and constraints: For a handful of donors, these clonotypes were likewise the leading ones in the CD3+CD56-NKG2C+ fraction.

The CDR3 totals 13 residues. From germline, CDR1 is ENHRY and CDR2 SYGVKD. A 5'RACE template switching approach incorporating UMIs was used to make TCR beta cDNA. TCRdb reprocessed the 5' RACE reads; each CDR3 protein has one entry and no DNA is given. The sample features 6,500 to 10,000 distinct CDR3 sequences, with more than 9% in its top ten. Measured by frequency, this clonotype is medium-sized. What it recognizes is unknown. The J gene is TRBJ2-1, the V gene TRBV10-3. This TCR came from a man between 18 and 29 years old in good health. Sequencing was carried out using blood T cells: a sorted CD56 or NKG2C T cell subset, CD4+ or CD8+ T cells, or bulk PBMC T cells (not recorded which). The CDR3 here is CAISESDPPREFF.